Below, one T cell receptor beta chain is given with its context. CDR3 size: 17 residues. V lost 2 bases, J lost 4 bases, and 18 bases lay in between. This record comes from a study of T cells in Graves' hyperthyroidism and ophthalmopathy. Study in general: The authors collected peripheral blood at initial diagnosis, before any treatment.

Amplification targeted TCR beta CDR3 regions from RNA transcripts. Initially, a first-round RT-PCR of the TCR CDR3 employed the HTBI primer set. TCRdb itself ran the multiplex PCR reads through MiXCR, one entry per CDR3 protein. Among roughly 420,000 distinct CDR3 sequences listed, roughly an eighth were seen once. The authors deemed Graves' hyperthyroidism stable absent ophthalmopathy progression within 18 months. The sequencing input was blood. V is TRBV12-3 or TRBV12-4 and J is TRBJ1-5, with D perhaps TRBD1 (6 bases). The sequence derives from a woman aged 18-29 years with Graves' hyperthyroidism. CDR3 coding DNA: TGTGCCAGCAGTTTATCCGGGGGCGCGGGCCCTAATCAGCCCCAGCATTTT. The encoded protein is CASSLSGGAGPNQPQHF.